The entry below gives a single T cell receptor beta chain sequence along with its context. Trimming removed 3 bases at V and 8 bases at J, with 8 bases between. Germline V gene lookup returns CDR1 SGHTA and CDR2 FQGNSA. The CDR3 totals 12 residues. The sampling schedule covered blood at baseline, cycle 4 day 1, and cycle 7 day 1. The sample belongs to a study of OX40 agonist ivuxolimab in advanced cancers. Study at large: Partial responses occurred in Three dose-escalation patients, one with hepatocellular carcinoma and two with cutaneous melanoma.

TCRdb's table, derived via immunoSEQ multiplex PCR, lists solely in-frame clones and lacks some. The sample has more than 65,000 clones, around 83% seen once. V is TRBV7-2 and J is TRBJ2-1; TRBD1 is a possible D gene (7 bases). The material sequenced was CD4+ or CD8+ T cells sorted from blood, taken in a trial of the OX40 agonist ivuxolimab. This receptor was taken from an adult with an advanced solid tumor such as melanoma, head and neck, liver or kidney cancer. The CDR3 bases are TGTGCCAGCAGCTTCAGGGGGGATGAGCAGTTCTTC. Its translation is CASSFRGDEQFF.